The 8 T cell receptor beta chains given below trace back to one sample, sequenced in a study of post-analysis software for immune sequencing data. These receptors have no identified antigens. Study-wide results and caveats: Roughly 5 TRBV segments (TRBV5-6, TRBV5-1 and TRBV20-1 among them) occurred more frequently in patients than in controls.

Prepared libraries of TCR beta cDNA carried unique molecular identifiers. TCRdb re-analysed the PCR reads in MiXCR, keeping a single row per CDR3 protein. This table has hundreds of thousands of distinct CDR3 sequences, 55% to 60% appearing once. Sequenced material: blood. The receptor source for this set is a girl aged 2-9 years with multiple sclerosis.

The chain employs TRBV27 and TRBJ1-2; 7 positions match TRBD1. The CDR3 covers 14 residues. Germline V CDR1 and CDR2: MNHEY, SMNVEV (reference sequence). V gave up 3 bases and J gave up 5 bases; unmatched junction bases: 6. The DNA of the CDR3 is TGTGCCAGCAGTTTCGCGGGACAGATGTATGGCTACACCTTC. Translating it yields CASSFAGQMYGYTF.

J is TRBJ2-1 and V is TRBV10-3, with a tentative D call TRBD1 (6 bases). The V and J ends lost 0 bases and 5 bases respectively, with 17 bases between them. The CDR3 spans 17 residues. The germline V gene encodes CDR1 ENHRY and CDR2 SYGVKD. CDR3: CAISESSGQGTNNEQFF. The CDR3 DNA follows: TGTGCCATCAGTGAGTCTTCTGGGCAGGGGACGAACAATGAGCAGTTCTTC.

This rearrangement joins TRBV20-1 to TRBJ2-1, with 10 bases that match TRBD2. Germline-derived CDR1 and CDR2 are DFQATT and SNEGSKA (reference sequence). Trimming took 0 bases from V and 7 from J; bases not matched to a gene: 6. The CDR3 spans 15 residues. The CDR3: CSAREGAGGPNEQFF. The CDR3, as DNA: TGCAGTGCTAGAGAGGGAGCGGGAGGGCCGAATGAGCAGTTCTTC.

In nucleotides, the CDR3 is TGTGCCAGCAGCTTATTCGGTGCAGGGGATAACTATGGCTACACCTTC. This encodes CASSLFGAGDNYGYTF. The genes are TRBV7-8 and TRBJ1-2, with a possible D match to TRBD1 (6 bases). V gave up 2 bases and J gave up 1 base, with 14 bases separating them. Germline CDR1 is SGHVS and CDR2 is FQNEAQ. The CDR3 covers 16 residues.

CDR3 in DNA: TGCGCCAGCAGCTTGGTAGCCATTGGCACAGATACGCAGTATTTT. It translates to CASSLVAIGTDTQYF. The chain is built from TRBV5-1 and TRBJ2-3; no firm D call. Germline lookup yields CDR1 SGHRS and CDR2 YFSETQ. The CDR3 is made up of 15 amino acids. V was cut by 0 bases and J by 1 base, with 9 bases left in between.

The rearrangement uses TRBV3-1 and TRBJ2-7, with 9 bases that match TRBD2. The CDR3 length is 16 residues. V lost 1 base, J lost 4 bases, and 8 bases stayed unmatched. Per germline, CDR1 LGHDT and CDR2 YNNKEL (reference sequence). The CDR3 coding sequence is TGTGCCAGCAGCCAAGTCCCGCGGGAGGGCGAGTACGAGCAGTACTTC. Residues: CASSQVPREGEYEQYF.

This clonotype was observed a handful of times. The CDR3 here is CASSLFGHRFDSTDTQYF. The DNA for the CDR3 is TGTGCCAGCAGTTTATTCGGCCACAGGTTCGATAGCACAGATACGCAGTATTTT. The V and J genes are TRBV27 and TRBJ2-3, with D perhaps TRBD1 (5 bases). The germline V gene has CDR1 MNHEY and CDR2 SMNVEV (reference sequence). The CDR3 loop spans 18 amino acids. V gave up 1 base and J gave up 0 bases, with 17 bases separating them.

This clonotype appeared a single time. The chain recombines TRBV5-1 with TRBJ1-4, with D possibly being TRBD1 (5 bases). Germline values: CDR1 SGHRS, CDR2 YFSETQ. The CDR3 is made up of 14 amino acids. Trimming took 7 bases from V and 8 from J, leaving 18 bases between them. The CDR3 loop is CASAYAGYGEKLFF. The DNA for the CDR3 is TGCGCCAGCGCCTACGCAGGGTATGGCGAAAAACTGTTTTTT.